A single sample is the source of the 11 T cell receptor beta chains below, sequenced in a study of early T cells in non-severe SARS-CoV-2 infection. TCRdb independently ran MiXCR on the 5' RACE reads; one entry per CDR3 protein. The repertoire holds around 55,000 distinct CDR3 sequences, with about an eighth as singletons. Sequenced input: whole blood. These receptors were collected from an adult who was a healthcare worker with PCR-confirmed SARS-CoV-2 infection or an uninfected control (not recorded which).

Comments on this clonotype: A read error may be the cause here, since a much bigger clone is one base away. The rearrangement uses TRBV3-1 and TRBJ1-1; no firm D call. The CDR3 has 16 residues. CDR1 and CDR2 (germline): LGHDT, YNNKEL (reference sequence). Trimming cost V 4 bases and J 1 base, with 16 bases left between them. The CDR3 reads CASSRSTGAWNTEAFF. CDR3 nucleotide sequence: TGTGCCAGCAGCCGAAGCACCGGCGCGTGGAACACTGAAGCTTTCTTT.

This clonotype was recorded many times. This chain joins TRBV18 and TRBJ1-1, with D tentatively TRBD1 (5 bases). V was clipped by 1 base and J by 6 bases, with 18 bases between them. There are 16 residues in the CDR3. Germline assignment: CDR1 KGHSH and CDR2 LQKENI. CDR3 residues: CASSPRSRAWGAEAFF. The CDR3 DNA is TGTGCCAGCTCACCACGCAGTAGGGCCTGGGGGGCTGAAGCTTTCTTT.

This clonotype came up many times. The chain recombines TRBV6-2 or TRBV6-3 with TRBJ2-1; the D is unclear. The CDR3 extends over 13 amino acids. The germline V gene has CDR1 MNHEY and CDR2 SVGEGT. V was pared by 6 bases and J by 5 bases, with 11 bases between. This CDR3 is CASSSLEDNEQFF. In nucleotides, the CDR3 is TGTGCCAGCAGCTCTTTGGAAGACAATGAGCAGTTCTTC.

Ten or more counts support this clonotype. The chain is built from TRBV12-3 or TRBV12-4 and TRBJ1-6, with D unclear. Trimming pared 2 bases from V and 7 bases from J, leaving 9 bases between. The CDR3 length is 14 residues. CDR3 sequence reads: CASSLSRFNSPLHF. CDR3 coding DNA: TGTGCCAGCAGTTTAAGCAGGTTCAATTCACCCCTCCACTTT.

The chain is built from TRBV3-1 and TRBJ1-1; D gene ambiguous. Per the germline V gene, CDR1 is LGHDT and CDR2 is YNNKEL (reference sequence). V lost 1 base, J lost 0 bases, and 9 bases lay in between. The CDR3 totals 15 residues. Here the CDR3 reads CASSQVGGLNTEAFF. The DNA for the CDR3 is TGTGCCAGCAGCCAAGTTGGAGGCTTGAACACTGAAGCTTTCTTT.

This clonotype came up many times. V and J are TRBV4-1 and TRBJ1-1; TRBD1 might be the D (6 bases). The V gene lost 5 bases and the J gene lost 8 bases, with 18 bases spanning the gap. The CDR3 is 14 residues long. Germline V gene data show CDR1 as MGHRA and CDR2 as YSYEKL. CDR3 region: CASSTRVGGPEAFF. CDR3 DNA sequence: TGCGCCAGCAGCACGCGAGTAGGGGGTCCCGAAGCTTTCTTT.

In this sample, this clonotype turned up many times. The chain links TRBV12-3 or TRBV12-4 to TRBJ1-5, with a weak D call TRBD1 (5 bases). V lost 3 bases and J lost 0, with 15 bases in between. The CDR3 has 17 residues. CDR3 sequence: CASSFWGRGLSNQPQHF. CDR3 DNA: TGTGCCAGCAGTTTCTGGGGTAGGGGCCTTAGCAATCAGCCCCAGCATTTT.

The rearrangement links TRBV19 to TRBJ2-6, with D possibly matching TRBD1 (6 bases). The CDR3 runs 18 residues. V was trimmed by 6 bases and J by 0 bases, leaving 18 bases between them. The V gene's germline CDR1 is LNHDA and CDR2 SQIVND (reference sequence). CDR3 nucleotides: TGTGCCAGTAGCGCGCGGGCAGGGACAAGCTCTGGGGCCAACGTCCTGACTTTC. It codes for CASSARAGTSSGANVLTF.

The chain uses TRBV7-9 and TRBJ1-1; 7 bases are a match to TRBD1. The CDR3 sequence is 13 residues long. The V and J ends lost 5 bases and 6 bases, in that order; junction bases with no gene match: 6. Germline CDR1 reads SEHNR; CDR2 reads FQNEAQ (reference sequence). CDR3 residues: CASSRTGEPEAFF. The CDR3 DNA follows: TGTGCCAGCAGCCGAACAGGGGAGCCTGAAGCTTTCTTT.

The chain is built from TRBV3-1 and TRBJ1-6, with 7 positions matching TRBD1. After removal of 2 bases from V and 6 bases from J, the junction contained 7 bases not matched to a gene. This CDR3 comprises 16 residues. Germline values: CDR1 LGHDT, CDR2 YNNKEL (reference sequence). CDR3 in DNA: TGTGCCAGCAGCCAACAGCCGGGACAGATTAATTCACCCCTCCACTTT. Translation: CASSQQPGQINSPLHF.

This clonotype was recorded a few times. The chain uses TRBV29-1 and TRBJ1-2, with unresolved D. This CDR3 region has 12 residues. Trimming removed 7 bases from V and 2 bases from J, with 11 bases in between. Germline assignment: CDR1 SQVTM and CDR2 ANQGSEA. This CDR3 is CSAEEGNYGYTF. The CDR3 DNA reads TGCAGCGCGGAGGAGGGAAACTATGGCTACACCTTC.